The 3 T cell receptor beta chains below were found in one sample sequenced in a study of T cell changes during pregnancy in multiple sclerosis. Measured with immunoSEQ multiplex PCR; TCRdb has only the in-frame clones, and not every one. The sample records 78,000 or so clones, just over 90% being singletons. The material was peripheral blood, obtained before pregnancy. The source of these receptors is a female donor with multiple sclerosis, enrolled in a pregnancy study.

The V call is TRBV28, the J call TRBJ1-5; D is uncertain. In germline, CDR1 is MDHEN, CDR2 SYDVKM. Trimming removed 8 bases at V and 0 bases at J, with 11 bases between. The CDR3 covers 14 residues. The CDR3, as DNA: TGTGCCAGCGCCTCCTCCAGTAGCAATCAGCCCCAGCATTTT. Translated, it gives CASASSSSNQPQHF.

The chain employs TRBV10-3 and TRBJ2-7; perhaps TRBD2 as D (6 bases). The V gene lost 10 bases and the J gene lost 6 bases, with 16 bases spanning the gap. This CDR3 spans 12 amino acids. CDR1 is ENHRY, CDR2 SYGVKD, per germline. CDR3 in amino acids: CATRDSPGEQYF. In DNA, the CDR3 is TGTGCCACCAGGGACTCCCCGGGCGAGCAGTACTTC.

The V call is TRBV27, the J call TRBJ2-1; 14 positions agree with TRBD2. J lost 6 bases, V lost 5 bases, and 9 bases had no gene match. This CDR3 spans 17 amino acids. CDR1 is MNHEY and CDR2 is SMNVEV in the germline V gene (reference sequence). The CDR3: CASSALTSGRAGNEQFF. CDR3 in DNA: TGTGCCAGCAGTGCCTTGACTAGCGGGAGGGCCGGCAATGAGCAGTTCTTC.